Shown below are 16 T cell receptor beta chains from a single sample sequenced in a study of CD8+ T cells in alopecia areata. Investigators isolated RNA and reverse transcribed it into cDNA to act as the sequencing template. Only in-frame clones appear in the TCRdb table, and some are missing; sequencing was by immunoSEQ multiplex PCR. The sample has 150,000 to 200,000 clones, 55% seen once; the top ten hold over 4%. The sequencing sample was made of CD4+ T cells sorted from blood. These receptors originate from a human donor in good health.

The genes are TRBV5-1 and TRBJ2-7; D is perhaps TRBD1 or TRBD2 (5 bases each). CDR1 SGHRS and CDR2 YFSETQ come from the germline V gene. Trimming cost V 4 bases and J 5 bases, with 16 bases left between them. This CDR3 has 14 amino acids. As DNA, the CDR3 is TGCGCCAGCAGCGGCCGGGACCTCGTACACGAGCAGTACTTC. Translating it yields CASSGRDLVHEQYF. Filled out from reference TRBV5-1 and TRBJ2-7, the complete variable domain reads KAGVTQTPRYLIKTRGQQVTLSCSPISGHRSVSWYQQTPGQGLQFLFEYFSETQRNKGNFPGRFSGRQFSNSRSEMNVSTLELGDSALYLCASSGRDLVHEQYFGPGTRLTVT.

This chain connects TRBV6-6 to TRBJ2-7, with D maybe TRBD2 (6 bases). Trimming took 6 bases from V and 1 from J, leaving 19 bases between them. Germline V gene lookup returns CDR1 MNHNY and CDR2 SVGAGI (reference sequence). The CDR3 sequence is 16 residues long. The CDR3 DNA reads TGTGCCAGCAGCCCAAATGGCGGGATTCGTTCCTACGAGCAGTACTTC. It specifies CASSPNGGIRSYEQYF.

Points on this clone: An end of the junction differs from the germline gene, which may be a read error. The chain joins TRBV7-2 to TRBJ2-7, with D perhaps given as TRBD1 or TRBD2 (5 bases each). This CDR3 spans 14 amino acids. Germline-derived CDR1 and CDR2 are SGHTA and FQGNSA. CDR3: CASSLDGTGATGDF. The CDR3 DNA is TGTGCCAGCAGCTTAGATGGAACCGGGGCTACAGGAGACTTC.

The chain recombines TRBV6-5 with TRBJ1-5; TRBD1 agrees at 10 bases. The CDR3 totals 16 residues. V shed 0 bases and J 5 bases; nucleotides not matched to a gene: 4. The germline V gene has CDR1 MNHEY and CDR2 SVGAGI. CDR3 amino acids: CASSYSGTGDDQPQHF. DNA of the CDR3: TGTGCCAGCAGTTACTCCGGGACAGGGGACGATCAGCCCCAGCATTTT.

The DNA of the CDR3 is TGCGCCAGCAGCTTCCTCCCCAGCGGGCCATACACAGATACGCAGTATTTT. It encodes CASSFLPSGPYTDTQYF. V usage is TRBV5-1 and J usage is TRBJ2-3; D may be TRBD2 (6 bases). The CDR3 totals 17 residues. The V gene lost 2 bases and the J gene lost 2 bases, with 18 bases spanning the gap. Germline V gene sequence: CDR1 SGHRS, CDR2 YFSETQ.

The DNA for the CDR3 is TGCAGCGTCCGGGGACAGGGATGGAATGAGCAGTTCTTC. This codes for CSVRGQGWNEQFF. The chain joins TRBV29-1 to TRBJ2-1, with TRBD1 matching over 9 bases. The CDR3 consists of 13 residues. Germline values: CDR1 SQVTM, CDR2 ANQGSEA. J was trimmed by 7 bases and V by 6 bases; bases with no gene match: 7.

The chain combines TRBV27 with TRBJ2-3; D gene unclear. This CDR3 spans 15 amino acids. Germline assignment: CDR1 MNHEY and CDR2 SMNVEV (reference sequence). V shed 5 bases and J shed 4 bases, with 16 bases lying between them. CDR3 coding DNA: TGTGCCAGCAGTCCCACGGTGGGCCGGGCAGATACGCAGTATTTT. This translates into CASSPTVGRADTQYF.

The CDR3: CSVSEGMQYF. CDR3 sequence (DNA): TGCAGCGTGTCGGAGGGTATGCAGTATTTT. V and J are TRBV29-1 and TRBJ2-3; TRBD2 might be the D (6 bases). Germline V lookup: CDR1 SQVTM, CDR2 ANQGSEA. V was trimmed by 6 bases and J by 11 bases, leaving 12 bases between them. The CDR3 totals 10 residues.

This sequence joins TRBV27 and TRBJ1-5; D is uncertain. This CDR3 is 13 amino acids long. V was shortened by 8 bases and J by 0 bases, with 8 bases between the two germline ends. Germline V CDR1 and CDR2: MNHEY, SMNVEV (reference sequence). This CDR3 is CASRLNSNQPQHF. CDR3 in DNA: TGTGCCAGCCGCTTGAATAGCAATCAGCCCCAGCATTTT.

The chain carries TRBV5-1 and TRBJ2-5, with D perhaps matching TRBD1 or TRBD2 (6 bases each). V gave up 0 bases and J gave up 10 bases, with 22 bases separating them. The CDR3 is 16 amino acids. Germline assignment: CDR1 SGHRS and CDR2 YFSETQ. CDR3 sequence (DNA): TGCGCCAGCAGCTTGGAAAGTGGGGGGCGCGCTGGAGGCCAGTACTTC. Protein product: CASSLESGGRAGGQYF.

This clone was observed a few times. The J gene is TRBJ1-2, the V gene TRBV7-3; no clear D. The CDR3 extends over 12 amino acids. The V gene lost 4 bases and the J gene lost 2 bases, with 5 bases spanning the gap. Germline CDR1 and CDR2: SGHTA and FQGTGA. Here the CDR3 DNA reads TGTGCCAGCAGCTCCTCCAACTATGGCTACACCTTC. Its translation is CASSSSNYGYTF.

A few counts support this clone. This chain joins TRBV4-1 and TRBJ2-1; D remains ambiguous. Germline loops: CDR1 MGHRA, CDR2 YSYEKL. The CDR3 covers 13 residues. The V end lost 1 base, the J end lost 4 bases, and 5 bases lay between the germline ends. CDR3 amino acids: CASSQVKYNEQFF. CDR3 coding DNA: TGCGCCAGCAGCCAAGTCAAATACAATGAGCAGTTCTTC.

This clone was picked up a small number of times. The chain joins TRBV10-2 to TRBJ1-1, with TRBD1 identical over 7 bases. From germline, CDR1 is WSHSY and CDR2 SAAADI. With 7 bases clipped from V and 1 base from J, the junction kept 3 bases outside the gene matches. The CDR3 contains 13 residues. Here the CDR3 DNA reads TGCGCCAGCACGGGGACAGCGAACACTGAAGCTTTCTTT. Translation gives CASTGTANTEAFF.

The chain employs TRBV28 and TRBJ1-3, with a weak D call TRBD1 (6 bases). The CDR3 is made up of 12 amino acids. Deletions cut 4 bases from V and 8 bases from J, with 9 bases between. CDR1 MDHEN and CDR2 SYDVKM come from the germline V gene. The CDR3: CASSSGAHTIYF. CDR3 nucleotides: TGTGCCAGCAGTTCAGGGGCCCACACCATATATTTT. The entire variable domain, with the rest obtained from reference TRBV28 and TRBJ1-3, is as follows: DVKVTQSSRYLVKRTGEKVFLECVQDMDHENMFWYRQDPGLGLRLIYFSYDVKMKEKGDIPEGYSVSREKKERFSLILESASTNQTSMYLCASSSGAHTIYFGEGSWLTVV.

V usage is TRBV27 and J usage is TRBJ2-4, with D perhaps matching TRBD2 (7 bases). CDR3 length equals 15 residues. Germline V lookup: CDR1 MNHEY, CDR2 SMNVEV (reference sequence). V was trimmed by 5 bases and J by 3 bases, leaving 14 bases between them. In DNA form, the CDR3 reads TGTGCCAGCAGTGAATGGGGAGGGGGCAAAAACATTCAGTACTTC. This gives the protein CASSEWGGGKNIQYF.

This clone was seen only a few times. The rearrangement uses TRBV29-1 and TRBJ2-5; D is perhaps TRBD2 (5 bases). Germline loops: CDR1 SQVTM, CDR2 ANQGSEA. V lost 5 bases and J 1 base, leaving 8 bases between the germline ends. The CDR3 sequence is 12 residues long. CDR3 sequence: CSVLATQETQYF. Written as DNA, the CDR3 is TGCAGCGTTTTAGCGACCCAAGAGACCCAGTACTTC.